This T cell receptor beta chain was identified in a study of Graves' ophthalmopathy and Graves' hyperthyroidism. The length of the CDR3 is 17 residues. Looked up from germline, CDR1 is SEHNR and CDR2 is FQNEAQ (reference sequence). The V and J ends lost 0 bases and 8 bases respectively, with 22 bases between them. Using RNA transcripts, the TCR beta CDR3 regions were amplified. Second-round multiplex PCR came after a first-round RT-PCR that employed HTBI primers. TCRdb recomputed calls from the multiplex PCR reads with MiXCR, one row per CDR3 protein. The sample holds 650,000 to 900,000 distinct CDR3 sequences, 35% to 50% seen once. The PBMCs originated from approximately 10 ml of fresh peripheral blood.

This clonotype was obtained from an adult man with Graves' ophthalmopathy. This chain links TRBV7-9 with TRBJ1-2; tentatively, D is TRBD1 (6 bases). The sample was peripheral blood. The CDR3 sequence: CASSLAVGGRPSWGYTF. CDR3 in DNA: TGTGCCAGCAGCTTAGCGGTTGGGGGGCGCCCCTCGTGGGGCTACACCTTC.